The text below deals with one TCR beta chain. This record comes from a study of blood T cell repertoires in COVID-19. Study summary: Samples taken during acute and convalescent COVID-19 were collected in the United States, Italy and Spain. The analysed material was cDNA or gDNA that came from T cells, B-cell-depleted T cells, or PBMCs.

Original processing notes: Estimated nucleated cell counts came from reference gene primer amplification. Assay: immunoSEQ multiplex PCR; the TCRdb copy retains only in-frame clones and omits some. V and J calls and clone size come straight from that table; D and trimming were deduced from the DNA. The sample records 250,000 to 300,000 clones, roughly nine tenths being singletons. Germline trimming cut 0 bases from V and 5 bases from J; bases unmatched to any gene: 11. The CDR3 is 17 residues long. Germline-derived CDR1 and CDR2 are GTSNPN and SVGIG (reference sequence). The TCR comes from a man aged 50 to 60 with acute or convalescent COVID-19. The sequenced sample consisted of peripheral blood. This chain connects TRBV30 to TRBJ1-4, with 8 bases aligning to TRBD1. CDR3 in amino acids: CAWSVSRDRLQNEKLFF. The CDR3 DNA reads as TGTGCCTGGAGTGTAAGTAGGGACAGGCTACAAAATGAAAAACTGTTTTTT.